One TCR beta chain is described in this entry. This entry comes from a study of CD8 T cells in Susac syndrome. Random-hexamer reverse transcription was applied to roughly 0.45 to 1 ug RNA. MiXCR, applied by TCRdb to the immunoSEQ multiplex PCR reads, yields one record per CDR3 protein. The data hold over 150,000 distinct CDR3 sequences, with approximately 94% observed a single time. Trimming took off 0 bases at V and 5 bases at J, with 12 bases between the two ends. This CDR3 has 14 amino acids. Germline V lookup: CDR1 DFQATT, CDR2 SNEGSKA (reference sequence). Sequencing used CD4+ T cells from PBMCs. This TCR was sampled from a human donor with multiple sclerosis. V usage is TRBV20-1 and J usage is TRBJ2-3; D remains ambiguous. The DNA for the CDR3 is TGCAGTGCTAGAGATCAGGCTAACCGAGATACGCAGTATTTT. It codes for CSARDQANRDTQYF.